This TCR beta chain was documented in a study of blood T cells in healthy people across ages. This CDR3 region has 16 residues. Looked up from germline, CDR1 is MGHRA and CDR2 is YSYEKL. Trimming shortened V by 4 bases and J by 5 bases, and 19 bases separated the two germline ends. In regard to this clonotype: Its antigen is as yet unknown.

It was with a sample-barcoded 5' primer and a J-beta primer mix that a second PCR of about 6 to 12 cycles was run. TCRdb ran MiXCR on the 5' RACE reads and lists one entry per CDR3 protein. The data contain 850,000 to 1,000,000 distinct CDR3 sequences, just over 50% of them singletons. Study outcomes and limitations: It was the long-lived donors that had more naive CD4+ cells and higher diversity than aged donors. Per million T cells, TCR beta diversity dropped roughly linearly as age increased.

The chain links TRBV4-1 to TRBJ2-3; D might be TRBD2 (6 bases). Sequencing was performed on blood. This clonotype originated in a woman aged 60-75 years in good health. Here the CDR3 DNA reads TGCGCCAGCAGCCCAAGAGCAGGAGAGGGAGGAGATACGCAGTATTTT. It encodes CASSPRAGEGGDTQYF.